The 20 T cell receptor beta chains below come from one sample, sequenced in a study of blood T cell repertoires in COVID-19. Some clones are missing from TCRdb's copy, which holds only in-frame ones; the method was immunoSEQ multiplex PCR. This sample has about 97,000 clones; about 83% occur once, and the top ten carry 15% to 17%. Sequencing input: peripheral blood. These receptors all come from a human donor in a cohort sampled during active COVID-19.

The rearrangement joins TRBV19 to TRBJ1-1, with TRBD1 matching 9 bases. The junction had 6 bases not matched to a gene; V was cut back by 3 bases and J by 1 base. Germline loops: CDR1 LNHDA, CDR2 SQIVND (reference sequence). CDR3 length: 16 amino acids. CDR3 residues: CASSILGQGQNTEAFF. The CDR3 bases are TGTGCCAGTAGTATCCTTGGACAGGGGCAGAACACTGAAGCTTTCTTT.

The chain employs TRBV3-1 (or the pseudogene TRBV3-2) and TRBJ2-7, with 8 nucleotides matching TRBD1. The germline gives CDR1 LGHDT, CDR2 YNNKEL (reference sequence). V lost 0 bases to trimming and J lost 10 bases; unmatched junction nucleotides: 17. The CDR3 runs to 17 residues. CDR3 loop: CASSQDRVRTGTPFQYF. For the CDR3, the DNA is TGTGCCAGCAGCCAAGATCGAGTAAGGACAGGGACCCCCTTTCAGTACTTC.

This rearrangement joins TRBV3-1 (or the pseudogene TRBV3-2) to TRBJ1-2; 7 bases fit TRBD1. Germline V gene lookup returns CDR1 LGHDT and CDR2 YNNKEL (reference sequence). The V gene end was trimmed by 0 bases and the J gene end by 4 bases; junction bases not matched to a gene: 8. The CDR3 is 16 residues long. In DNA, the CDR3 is TGTGCCAGCAGCCAAGACCCTACAGGGGCCAGCTATGGCTACACCTTC. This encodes CASSQDPTGASYGYTF.

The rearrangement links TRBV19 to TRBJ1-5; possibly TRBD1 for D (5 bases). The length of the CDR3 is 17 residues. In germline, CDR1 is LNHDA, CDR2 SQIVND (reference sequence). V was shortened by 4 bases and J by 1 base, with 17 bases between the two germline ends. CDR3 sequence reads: CASSKLGGERSNQPQHF. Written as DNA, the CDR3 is TGTGCCAGTAGTAAGCTTGGGGGGGAACGGAGCAATCAGCCCCAGCATTTT.

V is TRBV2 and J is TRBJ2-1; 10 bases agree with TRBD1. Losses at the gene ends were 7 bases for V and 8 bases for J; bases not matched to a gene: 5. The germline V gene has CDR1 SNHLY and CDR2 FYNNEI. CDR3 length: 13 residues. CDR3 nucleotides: TGTGCCAGCAAACGGACAGGGGGGTATGAGCAGTTCTTC. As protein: CASKRTGGYEQFF.

This CDR3 is CATAMDSRSYGYTF. The CDR3 region has the DNA TGTGCCACCGCTATGGACAGTCGTTCTTATGGCTACACCTTC. V and J are TRBV10-3 and TRBJ1-2; tentative D call: TRBD1 (6 bases). Germline V gene lookup returns CDR1 ENHRY and CDR2 SYGVKD. The CDR3 extends over 14 amino acids. With 10 bases removed from V and 5 bases from J, the gap between germline ends came to 20 bases.

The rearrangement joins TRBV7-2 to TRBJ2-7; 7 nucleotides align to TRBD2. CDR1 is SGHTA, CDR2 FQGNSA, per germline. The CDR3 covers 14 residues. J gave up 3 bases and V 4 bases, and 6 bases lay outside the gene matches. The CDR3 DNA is TGTGCCAGCAGCTGGGACTATAATTACTACGAGCAGTACTTC. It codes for CASSWDYNYYEQYF. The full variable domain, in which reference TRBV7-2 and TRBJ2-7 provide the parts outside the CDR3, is GAGVSQSPSNKVTEKGKDVELRCDPISGHTALYWYRQSLGQGLEFLIYFQGNSAPDKSGLPSDRFSAERTGGSVSTLTIQRTQQEDSAVYLCASSWDYNYYEQYFGPGTRLTVT.

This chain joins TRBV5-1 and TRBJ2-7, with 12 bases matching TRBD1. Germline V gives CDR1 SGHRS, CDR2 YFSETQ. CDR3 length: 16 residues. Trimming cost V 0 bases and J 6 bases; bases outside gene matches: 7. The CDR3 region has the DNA TGCGCCAGCAGCTTGGCCGGGACAGGGGGCTTAGGCGAGCAGTACTTC. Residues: CASSLAGTGGLGEQYF.

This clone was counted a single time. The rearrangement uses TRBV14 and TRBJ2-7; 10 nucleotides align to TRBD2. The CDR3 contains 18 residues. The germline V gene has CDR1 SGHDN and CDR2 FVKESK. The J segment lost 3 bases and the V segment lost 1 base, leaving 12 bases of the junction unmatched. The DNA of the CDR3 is TGTGCCAGCAGCCAAGGATGGGGGTGGACTAGCGGTTACTACGAGCAGTACTTC. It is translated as CASSQGWGWTSGYYEQYF.

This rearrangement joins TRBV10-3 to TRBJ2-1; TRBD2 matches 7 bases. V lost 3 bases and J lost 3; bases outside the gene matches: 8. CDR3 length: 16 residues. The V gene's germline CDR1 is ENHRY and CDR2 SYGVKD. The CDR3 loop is CAISDLSAGDYNEQFF. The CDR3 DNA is TGTGCCATCAGTGATCTATCGGCGGGAGACTACAATGAGCAGTTCTTC.

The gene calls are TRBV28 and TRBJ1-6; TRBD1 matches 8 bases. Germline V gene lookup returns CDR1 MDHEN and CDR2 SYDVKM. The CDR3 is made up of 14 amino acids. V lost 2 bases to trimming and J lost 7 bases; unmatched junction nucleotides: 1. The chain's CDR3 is CASSLHRGNSPLHF. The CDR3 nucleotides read TGTGCCAGCAGTTTACACAGGGGGAATTCACCCCTCCACTTT.

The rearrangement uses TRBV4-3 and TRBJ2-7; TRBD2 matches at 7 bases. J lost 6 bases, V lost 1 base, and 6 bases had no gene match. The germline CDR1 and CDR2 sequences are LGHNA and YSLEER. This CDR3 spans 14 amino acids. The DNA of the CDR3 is TGCGCCAGCAGCCAAGCTGCGGGAGCCGGCGAGCAGTACTTC. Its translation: CASSQAAGAGEQYF.

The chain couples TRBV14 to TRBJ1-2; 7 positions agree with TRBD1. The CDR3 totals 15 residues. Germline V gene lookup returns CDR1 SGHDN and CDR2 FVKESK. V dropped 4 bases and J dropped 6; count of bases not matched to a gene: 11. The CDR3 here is CASSPHSDRAHGYTF. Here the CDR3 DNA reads TGTGCCAGCAGCCCCCATTCCGACAGGGCCCATGGCTACACCTTC.

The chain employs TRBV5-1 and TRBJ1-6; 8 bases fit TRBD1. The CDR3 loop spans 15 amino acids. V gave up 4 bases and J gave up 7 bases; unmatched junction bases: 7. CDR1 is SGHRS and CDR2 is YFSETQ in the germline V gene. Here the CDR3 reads CASSGQGRDNSPLHF. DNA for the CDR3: TGCGCCAGCAGCGGACAGGGTCGGGACAATTCACCCCTCCACTTT.

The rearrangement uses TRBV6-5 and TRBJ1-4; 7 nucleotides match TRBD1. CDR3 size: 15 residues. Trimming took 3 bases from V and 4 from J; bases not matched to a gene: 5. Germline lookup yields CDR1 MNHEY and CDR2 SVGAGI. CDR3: CASSYSGTVNEKLFF. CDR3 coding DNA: TGTGCCAGCAGTTATTCCGGGACAGTTAATGAAAAACTGTTTTTT.

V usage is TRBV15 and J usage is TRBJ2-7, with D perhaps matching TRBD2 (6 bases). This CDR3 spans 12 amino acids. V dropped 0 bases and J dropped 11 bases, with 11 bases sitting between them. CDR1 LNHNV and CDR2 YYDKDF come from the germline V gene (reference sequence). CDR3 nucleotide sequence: TGTGCCACCAGCAGAGACAGGGACTTCAAGTACTTC. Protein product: CATSRDRDFKYF.

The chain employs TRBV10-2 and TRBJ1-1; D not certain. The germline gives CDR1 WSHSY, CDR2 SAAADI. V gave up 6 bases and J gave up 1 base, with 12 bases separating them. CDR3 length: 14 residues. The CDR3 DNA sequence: TGCGCCAGCAGGAACCGGGATTGGAACACTGAAGCTTTCTTT. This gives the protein CASRNRDWNTEAFF.

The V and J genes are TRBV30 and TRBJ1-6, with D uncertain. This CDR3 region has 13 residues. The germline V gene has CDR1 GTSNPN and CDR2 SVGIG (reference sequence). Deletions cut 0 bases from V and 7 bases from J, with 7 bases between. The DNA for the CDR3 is TGTGCCTGGAGTGTACAGACGAATTCACCCCTCCACTTT. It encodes CAWSVQTNSPLHF. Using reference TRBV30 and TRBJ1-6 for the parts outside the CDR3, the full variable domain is SQTIHQWPATLVQPVGSPLSLECTVEGTSNPNLYWYRQAAGRGLQLLFYSVGIGQISSEVPQNLSASRPQDRQFILSSKKLLLSDSGFYLCAWSVQTNSPLHFGNGTRLTVT.

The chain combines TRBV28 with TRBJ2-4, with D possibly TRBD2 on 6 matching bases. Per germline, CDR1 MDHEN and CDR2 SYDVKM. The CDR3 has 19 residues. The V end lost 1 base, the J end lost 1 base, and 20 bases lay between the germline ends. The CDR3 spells CASSLSGTLRVGAKNIQYF. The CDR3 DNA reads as TGTGCCAGCAGTTTATCCGGGACTCTCAGGGTTGGCGCCAAAAACATTCAGTACTTC.

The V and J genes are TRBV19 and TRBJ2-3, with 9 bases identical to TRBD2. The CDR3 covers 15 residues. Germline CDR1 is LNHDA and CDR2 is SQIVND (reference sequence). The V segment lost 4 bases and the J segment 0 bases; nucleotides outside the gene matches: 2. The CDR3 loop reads CASSTSGASTDTQYF. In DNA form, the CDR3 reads TGTGCCAGTAGTACTAGCGGGGCTAGCACAGATACGCAGTATTTT.